This T cell receptor (beta chain) originates from a study of post-analysis software for immune sequencing data. Points on this clonotype: Its antigen is unknown.

General study results and limits: Roughly 5 TRBV segments (TRBV5-6, TRBV5-1 and TRBV20-1 among them) occurred more frequently in patients than in controls. Significantly decreased normalized Chao1 diversity was recorded for multiple sclerosis patients relative to controls.

Germline V gene sequence: CDR1 LNHDA, CDR2 SQIVND (reference sequence). The V gene lost 3 bases and the J gene lost 8 bases, with 17 bases spanning the gap. The CDR3 covers 15 residues. Unique-molecular-identifier-tagged TCR beta cDNA libraries were used. From the PCR reads, TCRdb called clonotypes with MiXCR, one entry per CDR3 protein. The data contain about 160,000 distinct CDR3 sequences, about 37% of them singletons. The clonotype was recovered from a girl under 18 with multiple sclerosis. Specimen: blood, collected after autologous hematopoietic stem cell transplantation. The rearrangement uses TRBV19 and TRBJ2-4; possibly TRBD2 for D (6 bases). The CDR3 DNA sequence: TGTGCCAGTAGTATCCCTCGGGCGGGGTTCTACATTCAGTACTTC. It yields the protein CASSIPRAGFYIQYF.